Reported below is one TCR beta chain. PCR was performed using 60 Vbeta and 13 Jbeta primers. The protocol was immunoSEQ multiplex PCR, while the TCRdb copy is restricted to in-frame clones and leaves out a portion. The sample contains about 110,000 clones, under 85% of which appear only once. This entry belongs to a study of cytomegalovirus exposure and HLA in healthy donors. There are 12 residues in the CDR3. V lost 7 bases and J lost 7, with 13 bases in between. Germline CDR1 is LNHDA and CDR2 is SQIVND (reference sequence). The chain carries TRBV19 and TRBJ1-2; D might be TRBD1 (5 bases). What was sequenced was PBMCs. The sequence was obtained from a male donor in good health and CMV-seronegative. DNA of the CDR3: TGTGCCAGTAAGGCAGGGTCGGTTGGCTACACCTTC. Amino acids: CASKAGSVGYTF.